Below, 18 T cell receptor beta chains from the same sample are listed, as sequenced in a study of vaccination effects on CD4 cells after COVID-19. This table comes from immunoSEQ multiplex PCR, and its TCRdb copy is limited to in-frame clones, with some not included. Here the sample spans under 80,000 clones, less than 80% being singletons. Their target antigens are unknown. The ViraFEST assay expanded antigen-specific CD4+ T cells with viral peptide pools before sequencing. A 10-day culture period preceded the isolation of CD4+ T cells. Vaccination of participants consisted of two doses of either the BNT162b2 or mRNA-1273 vaccine. Sequenced here: CD4+ T cells from PBMCs cultured with HCoV-OC43 spike peptides, sampled after COVID-19 vaccination. The subset denotes: HCoV-OC43 spike overlapping peptide pool stimulation. These receptors were collected from a human donor who received a COVID-19 vaccine.

This clone was counted between two and nine times. The CDR3 loop is CASSGRSHSGYTF. CDR3 sequence (DNA): TGTGCCAGTAGTGGCAGATCCCACTCCGGCTACACCTTC. This rearrangement joins TRBV19 to TRBJ1-2; D remains ambiguous. The ends were cut back, 5 bases at V and 8 bases at J, with 15 bases in the middle. The CDR3 loop spans 13 amino acids. Germline V lookup: CDR1 LNHDA, CDR2 SQIVND (reference sequence).

The chain carries TRBV2 and TRBJ2-5; TRBD2 matches at 14 bases. There are 16 residues in the CDR3. Per the germline V gene, CDR1 is SNHLY and CDR2 is FYNNEI. With 9 bases clipped from V and 1 base from J, the junction kept 7 bases outside the gene matches. The CDR3 spells CASTKGLAGAQETQYF. DNA of the CDR3: TGTGCCAGTACGAAGGGACTAGCGGGGGCCCAAGAGACCCAGTACTTC. Full variable domain (remainder filled in from reference TRBV2 and TRBJ2-5): EPEVTQTPSHQVTQMGQEVILRCVPISNHLYFYWYRQILGQKVEFLVSFYNNEISEKSEIFDDQFSVERPDGSNFTLKIRSTKLEDSAMYFCASTKGLAGAQETQYFGPGTRLLVL.

This chain joins TRBV5-1 and TRBJ1-3; possibly TRBD1 for D (5 bases). Germline V gene data show CDR1 as SGHRS and CDR2 as YFSETQ. The CDR3 length is 15 residues. Trimming removed 7 bases at V and 0 bases at J, with 14 bases between. The CDR3 loop reads CASRSTVNSGNTIYF. The CDR3, as DNA: TGCGCCAGCCGTTCGACAGTTAACTCTGGAAACACCATATATTTT. Looking up the rest from reference TRBV5-1 and TRBJ1-3 gives the full variable domain: KAGVTQTPRYLIKTRGQQVTLSCSPISGHRSVSWYQQTPGQGLQFLFEYFSETQRNKGNFPGRFSGRQFSNSRSEMNVSTLELGDSALYLCASRSTVNSGNTIYFGEGSWLTVV.

The V call is TRBV28, the J call TRBJ1-2; 11 positions agree with TRBD1. Germline V lookup: CDR1 MDHEN, CDR2 SYDVKM. The CDR3 sequence is 18 residues long. Germline trimming cut 1 base from V and 6 bases from J; bases unmatched to any gene: 13. In DNA, the CDR3 is TGTGCCAGCAGTTTATTAACTATTAGACCGGGACAGGGGGATGGCTACACCTTC. Its protein product is CASSLLTIRPGQGDGYTF.

This clone was observed a handful of times. The V gene is TRBV29-1, the J gene TRBJ2-2; weak D call: TRBD1 (6 bases). Trimming took off 8 bases at V and 1 base at J, with 8 bases between the two ends. CDR1 is SQVTM, CDR2 ANQGSEA, per germline. The CDR3 is 12 amino acids. CDR3 sequence (DNA): TGCAGCCAGGACAGGAACACCGGGGAGCTGTTTTTT. Amino acid sequence: CSQDRNTGELFF.

V gene TRBV7-2 combines with J gene TRBJ2-6, with 7 bases that match TRBD1. The trim removed 1 base at V and 4 bases at J, leaving 10 bases unmatched. The germline V gene encodes CDR1 SGHTA and CDR2 FQGNSA. The CDR3 runs to 18 residues. CDR3 DNA sequence: TGTGCCAGCAGCTTAGTTCACAGGGGAGCGGCCGGGGCCAACGTCCTGACTTTC. This gives the protein CASSLVHRGAAGANVLTF.

V gene TRBV28 combines with J gene TRBJ1-2; D unresolved. The CDR3 runs to 13 residues. V dropped 6 bases and J dropped 7 bases, with 15 bases sitting between them. Germline V gene data show CDR1 as MDHEN and CDR2 as SYDVKM. In nucleotides, the CDR3 is TGTGCCAGCAGCCCCGCGGGGTATGGTGGCTACACCTTC. Amino acid sequence: CASSPAGYGGYTF.

The J gene is TRBJ2-5, the V gene TRBV7-6; D unresolved. Looked up from germline, CDR1 is SGHVS and CDR2 is FNYEAQ. Deletions cut 5 bases from V and 5 bases from J, with 9 bases between. The CDR3 extends over 12 amino acids. CDR3 sequence: CASSPLRETQYF. The CDR3 nucleotides are TGTGCCAGCAGCCCCCTGAGGGAGACCCAGTACTTC.

The chain has TRBV4-3 and TRBJ1-2, with D uncertain. The CDR3 has 12 residues. With 0 bases removed from V and 8 bases from J, the gap between germline ends came to 7 bases. Germline lookup yields CDR1 LGHNA and CDR2 YSLEER. Here the CDR3 DNA reads TGCGCCAGCAGCCAAGAGACCTGGGGCTACACCTTC. It is translated as CASSQETWGYTF.

V is TRBV9 and J is TRBJ2-3; 7 nucleotides match TRBD1. Germline CDR1 SGDLS, CDR2 YYNGEE. J was trimmed by 4 bases and V by 2 bases; bases with no gene match: 1. This CDR3 has 13 amino acids. The CDR3 is CASSVQGADTQYF. DNA for the CDR3: TGTGCCAGCAGCGTCCAGGGGGCAGATACGCAGTATTTT.

V usage is TRBV7-2 and J usage is TRBJ1-4, with D uncertain. Germline CDR1 and CDR2: SGHTA and FQGNSA. This CDR3 has 15 residues. The V end lost 6 bases, the J end lost 1 base, and 12 bases lay between the germline ends. This chain's CDR3 is CASSRGSGTNEKLFF. CDR3 coding DNA: TGTGCCAGCAGTCGCGGATCAGGAACTAATGAAAAACTGTTTTTT.

The gene calls are TRBV7-9 and TRBJ1-1, with 7 bases that match TRBD1. The CDR3 totals 16 residues. Trimming at V came to 1 base and at J to 0 bases, leaving 5 bases not matched to a gene. In germline, CDR1 is SEHNR, CDR2 FQNEAQ (reference sequence). The CDR3 nucleotides read TGTGCCAGCAGCTTAGGGACAGGAAGAATGAACACTGAAGCTTTCTTT. It is translated as CASSLGTGRMNTEAFF.

This rearrangement joins TRBV6-5 to TRBJ2-3; D uncertain. Germline assignment: CDR1 MNHEY and CDR2 SVGAGI. The CDR3 spans 12 residues. The V gene lost 6 bases and the J gene lost 4 bases, with 8 bases spanning the gap. CDR3 DNA: TGTGCCAGCAGAAAAGTACCAGATACGCAGTATTTT. It codes for CASRKVPDTQYF.

The chain employs TRBV6-5 and TRBJ1-3, with D maybe TRBD1 (6 bases). CDR1 is MNHEY and CDR2 is SVGAGI in the germline V gene. The CDR3 covers 15 residues. V shed 3 bases and J shed 3 bases, with 12 bases lying between them. CDR3 nucleotides: TGTGCCAGCAGTTATTCCGGACAGATTGGAAACACCATATATTTT. Translation gives CASSYSGQIGNTIYF.

This clone was recorded only once. This chain connects TRBV27 to TRBJ2-1; tentative D call: TRBD1 (5 bases). The CDR3 consists of 18 residues. Trimming took off 6 bases at V and 0 bases at J, with 21 bases between the two ends. CDR1 and CDR2 from the germline V gene are MNHEY and SMNVEV (reference sequence). The CDR3 sequence is CASSPLLGAESSYNEQFF. The DNA for the CDR3 is TGTGCCAGCAGCCCCCTGCTAGGGGCCGAAAGCTCCTACAATGAGCAGTTCTTC.

V usage is TRBV18 and J usage is TRBJ1-3, with no clear D. Trimming pared 2 bases from V and 0 bases from J, leaving 5 bases between. Germline V CDR1 and CDR2: KGHSH, LQKENI. There are 14 residues in the CDR3. The CDR3 nucleotides are TGTGCCAGCTCACCAGTTCCCTCTGGAAACACCATATATTTT. It yields the protein CASSPVPSGNTIYF. The full variable domain, with the rest looked up from reference TRBV18 and TRBJ1-3, is NAGVMQNPRHLVRRRGQEARLRCSPMKGHSHVYWYRQLPEEGLKFMVYLQKENIIDESGMPKERFSAEFPKEGPSILRIQQVVRGDSAAYFCASSPVPSGNTIYFGEGSWLTVV.

This clone was found a few times. The chain carries TRBV19 and TRBJ1-5, with D maybe TRBD1 (5 bases). CDR3 size: 16 residues. The V gene's germline CDR1 is LNHDA and CDR2 SQIVND (reference sequence). V gave up 6 bases and J gave up 0 bases, with 15 bases separating them. Here the CDR3 reads CASSPSGIRSNQPQHF. The CDR3 nucleotides are TGTGCCAGTAGCCCCTCAGGGATTCGTAGCAATCAGCCCCAGCATTTT.

V is TRBV12-3 or TRBV12-4 and J is TRBJ1-2; maybe TRBD1 (6 bases). This CDR3 is built from 13 residues. V was pared by 8 bases and J by 0 bases, with 10 bases between. The CDR3 DNA follows: TGTGCCAGCGCCAGGGGAACTAACTATGGCTACACCTTC. It specifies CASARGTNYGYTF.